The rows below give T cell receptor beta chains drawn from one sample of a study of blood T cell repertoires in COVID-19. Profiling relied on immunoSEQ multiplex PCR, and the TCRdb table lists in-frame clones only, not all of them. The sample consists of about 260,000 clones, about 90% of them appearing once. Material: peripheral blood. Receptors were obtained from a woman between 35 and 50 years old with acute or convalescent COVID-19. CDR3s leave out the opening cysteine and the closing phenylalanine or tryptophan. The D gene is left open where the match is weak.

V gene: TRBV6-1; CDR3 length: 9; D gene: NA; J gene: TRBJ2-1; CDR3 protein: ASSERPSGF
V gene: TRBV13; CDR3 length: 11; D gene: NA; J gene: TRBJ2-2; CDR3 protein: ASSLQGKRELF
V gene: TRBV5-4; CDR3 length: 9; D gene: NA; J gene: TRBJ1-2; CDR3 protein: ASSLHYGYT
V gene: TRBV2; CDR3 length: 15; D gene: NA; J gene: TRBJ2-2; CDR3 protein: ASSEAQSARDTGELF
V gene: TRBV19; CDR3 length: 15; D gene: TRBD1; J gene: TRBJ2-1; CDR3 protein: ASSSMTGLSRFNEQF
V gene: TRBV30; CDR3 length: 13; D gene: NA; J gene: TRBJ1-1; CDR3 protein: AWSATQTWETEAF
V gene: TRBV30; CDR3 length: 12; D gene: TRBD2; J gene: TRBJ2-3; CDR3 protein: AWSSLAGEDTQY
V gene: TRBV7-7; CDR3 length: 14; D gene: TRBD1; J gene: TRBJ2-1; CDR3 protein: ASSLDEGAAYNEQF
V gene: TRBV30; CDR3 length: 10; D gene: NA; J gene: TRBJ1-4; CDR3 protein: AWSGEWSQLF
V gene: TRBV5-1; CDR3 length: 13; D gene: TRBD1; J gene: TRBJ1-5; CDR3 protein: ASSPSTGSNQPQH
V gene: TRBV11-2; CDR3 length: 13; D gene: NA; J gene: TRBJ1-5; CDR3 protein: ASSLTATLNQPQH
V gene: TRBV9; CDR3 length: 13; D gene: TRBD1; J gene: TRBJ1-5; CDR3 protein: ASSVGQGAGQPQH
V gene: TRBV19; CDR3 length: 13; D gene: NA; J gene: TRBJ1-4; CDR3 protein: ASTTGLKRVEKLF
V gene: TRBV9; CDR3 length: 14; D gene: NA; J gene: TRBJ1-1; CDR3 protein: ASSENPLGGNTEAF
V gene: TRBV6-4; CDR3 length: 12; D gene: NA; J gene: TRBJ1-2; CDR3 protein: ASSDSVGGYGYT
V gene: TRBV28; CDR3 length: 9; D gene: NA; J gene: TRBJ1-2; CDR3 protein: ASSSPYGYT
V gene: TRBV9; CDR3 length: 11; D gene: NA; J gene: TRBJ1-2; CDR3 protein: ASSVAGQYGYT
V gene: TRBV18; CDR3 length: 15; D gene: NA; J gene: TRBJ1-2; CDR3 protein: ASSPVDLGATYYGYT
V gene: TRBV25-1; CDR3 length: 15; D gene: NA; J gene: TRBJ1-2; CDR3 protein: ASSASELQGGPQGYT
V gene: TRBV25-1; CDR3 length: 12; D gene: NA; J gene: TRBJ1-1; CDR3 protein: ASSGRTLNTEAF
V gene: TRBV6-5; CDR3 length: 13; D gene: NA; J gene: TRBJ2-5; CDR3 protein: ASSYSTGGPETQY
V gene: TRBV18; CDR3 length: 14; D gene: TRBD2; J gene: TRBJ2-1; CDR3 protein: ASSPGLAGSYNEQF
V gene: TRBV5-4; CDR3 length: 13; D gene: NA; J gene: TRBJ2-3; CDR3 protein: ASSFGPPSTDTQY
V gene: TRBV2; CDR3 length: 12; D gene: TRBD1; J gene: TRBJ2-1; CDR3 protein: ASSDRTGFNEQF
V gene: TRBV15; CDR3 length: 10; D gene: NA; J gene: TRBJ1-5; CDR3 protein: ATRQSNQPQH
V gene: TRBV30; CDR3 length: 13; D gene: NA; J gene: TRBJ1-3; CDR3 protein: AWSVNSHSGNTIY
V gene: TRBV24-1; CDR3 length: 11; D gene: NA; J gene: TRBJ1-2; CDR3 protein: ATSDRLRGGYT
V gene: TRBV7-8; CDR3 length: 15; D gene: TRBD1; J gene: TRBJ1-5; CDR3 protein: ASSPEDRALSNQPQH
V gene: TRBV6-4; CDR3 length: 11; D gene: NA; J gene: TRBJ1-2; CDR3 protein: ASSDSRQYGYT
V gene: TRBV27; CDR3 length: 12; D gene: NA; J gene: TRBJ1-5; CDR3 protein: ASSLVGSNQPQH
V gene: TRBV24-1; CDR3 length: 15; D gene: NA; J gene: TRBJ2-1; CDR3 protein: ATSDLGSGGKVDEQF
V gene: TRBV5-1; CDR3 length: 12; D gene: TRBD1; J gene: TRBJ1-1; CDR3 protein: ASSPSQGARNAF
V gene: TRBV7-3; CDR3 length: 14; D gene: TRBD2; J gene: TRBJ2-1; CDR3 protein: ASSEGFGTSGNEQF
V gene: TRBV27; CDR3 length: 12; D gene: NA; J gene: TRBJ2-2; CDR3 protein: ASRTDANTGELF
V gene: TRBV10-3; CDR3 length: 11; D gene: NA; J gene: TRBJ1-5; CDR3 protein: AIRMDRNQPQH
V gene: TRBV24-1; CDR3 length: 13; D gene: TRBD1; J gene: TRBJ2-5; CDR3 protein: ATSDRDRVGETQY
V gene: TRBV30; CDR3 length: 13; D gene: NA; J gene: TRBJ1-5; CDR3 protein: AWSVPRHLNQPQH
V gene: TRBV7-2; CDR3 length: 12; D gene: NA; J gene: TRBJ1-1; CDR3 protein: ASSHNRFNTEAF
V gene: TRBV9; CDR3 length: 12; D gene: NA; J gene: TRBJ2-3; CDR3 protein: ASSVVGASDTQY
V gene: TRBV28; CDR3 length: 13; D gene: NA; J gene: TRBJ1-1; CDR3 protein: ASTWGATANTEAF
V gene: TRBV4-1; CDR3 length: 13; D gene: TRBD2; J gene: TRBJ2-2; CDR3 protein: ASSSGGARRGELF
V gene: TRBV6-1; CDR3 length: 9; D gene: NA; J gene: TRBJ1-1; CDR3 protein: ASSEGGGTF
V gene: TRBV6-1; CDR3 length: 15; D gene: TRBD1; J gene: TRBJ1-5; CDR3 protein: ASSVGQGNSYHQPQH
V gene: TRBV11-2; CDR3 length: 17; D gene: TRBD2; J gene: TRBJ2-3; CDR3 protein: ASSLDTFLAGGSTDTQY
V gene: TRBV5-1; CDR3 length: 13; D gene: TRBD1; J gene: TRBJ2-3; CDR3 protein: ASSLRTGSTDTQY
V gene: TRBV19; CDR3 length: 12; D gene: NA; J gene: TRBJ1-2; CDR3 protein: ASSIDRDGYGYT
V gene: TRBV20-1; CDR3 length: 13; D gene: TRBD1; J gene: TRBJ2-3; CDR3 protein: SASTGTASTDTQY
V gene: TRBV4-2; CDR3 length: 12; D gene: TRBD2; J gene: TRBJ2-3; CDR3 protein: ASRAGGNEDTQY
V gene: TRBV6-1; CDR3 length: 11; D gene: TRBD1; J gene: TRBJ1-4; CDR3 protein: ASKDRVNEKLF
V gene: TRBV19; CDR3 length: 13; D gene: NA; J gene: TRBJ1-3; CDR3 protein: ASSISRGSTNTIY
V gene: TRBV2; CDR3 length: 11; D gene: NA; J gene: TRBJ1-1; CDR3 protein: ASSREENTEAF
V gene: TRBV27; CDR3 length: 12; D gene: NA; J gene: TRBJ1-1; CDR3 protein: ASSLGQGLTEAF
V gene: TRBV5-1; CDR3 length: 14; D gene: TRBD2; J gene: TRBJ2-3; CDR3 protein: ASRANSGGGEDTQY
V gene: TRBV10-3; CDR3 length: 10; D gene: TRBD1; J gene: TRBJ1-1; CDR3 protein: AARTGGTEAF
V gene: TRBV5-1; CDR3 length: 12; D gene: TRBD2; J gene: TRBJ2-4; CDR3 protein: ASSQGTSPTIQY